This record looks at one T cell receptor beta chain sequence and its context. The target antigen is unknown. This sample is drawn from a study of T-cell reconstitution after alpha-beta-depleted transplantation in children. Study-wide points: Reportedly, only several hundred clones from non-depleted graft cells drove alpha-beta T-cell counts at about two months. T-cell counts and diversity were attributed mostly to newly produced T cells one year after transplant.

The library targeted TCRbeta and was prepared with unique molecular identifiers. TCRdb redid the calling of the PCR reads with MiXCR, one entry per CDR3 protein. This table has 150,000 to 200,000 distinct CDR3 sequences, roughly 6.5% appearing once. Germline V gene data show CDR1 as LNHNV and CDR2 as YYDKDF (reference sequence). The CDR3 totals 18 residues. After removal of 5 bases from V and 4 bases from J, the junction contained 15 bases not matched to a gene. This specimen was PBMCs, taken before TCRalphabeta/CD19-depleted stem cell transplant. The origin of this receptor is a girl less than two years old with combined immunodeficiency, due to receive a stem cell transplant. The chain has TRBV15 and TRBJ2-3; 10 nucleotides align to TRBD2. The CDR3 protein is CATSETNMLAGDADTQYF. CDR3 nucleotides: TGTGCCACCAGCGAGACGAATATGCTAGCGGGGGATGCAGATACGCAGTATTTT.